These 25 T cell receptor beta chains were sequenced from one sample in a study of glioma-infiltrating T cells. The iRepertoire nested amplicon-rescue multiplex PCR amplified TCR alpha and beta CDR3s from RNA. MiXCR, applied by TCRdb to the multiplex PCR reads, yields one record per CDR3 protein. The repertoire consists of under 150,000 distinct CDR3 sequences, with about 39% occurring once and the leading ten covering around a fifth. The sequenced material came from glioma tissue, nonneoplastic brain tissue, or PBMCs (not recorded which). Source of these receptors: a human donor with low-grade glioma or glioblastoma, undergoing nonglioma brain surgery, or in good health (not recorded which).

V usage is TRBV20-1 and J usage is TRBJ2-1; D remains ambiguous. V was clipped by 3 bases and J by 7 bases, with 7 bases between them. The germline V gene has CDR1 DFQATT and CDR2 SNEGSKA (reference sequence). This CDR3 has 11 amino acids. For the CDR3, the DNA is TGCAGTGCTAGTGATGAGAATGAGCAGTTCTTC. It translates to CSASDENEQFF.

This clonotype was picked up a small number of times. V gene TRBV27 combines with J gene TRBJ1-1, with 7 bases identical to TRBD1. The CDR3 is 13 residues long. V shed 6 bases, J shed 7 bases, and the junction held 8 bases outside the gene matches. In germline, CDR1 is MNHEY, CDR2 SMNVEV (reference sequence). The CDR3 loop is CASSHYRGSEAFF. In DNA form, the CDR3 reads TGTGCCAGCAGCCACTACAGGGGTAGTGAAGCTTTCTTT.

The chain links TRBV5-1 to TRBJ2-5, with TRBD2 matching over 7 bases. Trimming at V came to 2 bases and at J to 4 bases, leaving 8 bases not matched to a gene. This CDR3 is built from 15 residues. The germline CDR1 and CDR2 sequences are SGHRS and YFSETQ. The CDR3 region has the DNA TGCGCCAGCAGCTTCAGCGGGACCACCCCAGAGACCCAGTACTTC. As protein: CASSFSGTTPETQYF.

The genes are TRBV9 and TRBJ2-3; D gene unclear. The CDR3 covers 14 residues. V lost 2 bases, J lost 5 bases, and 12 bases lay in between. Per germline, CDR1 SGDLS and CDR2 YYNGEE. This chain's CDR3 is CASSVTSTGDTQYF. DNA of the CDR3: TGTGCCAGCAGCGTTACCTCAACGGGAGATACGCAGTATTTT.

V is TRBV3-1 and J is TRBJ1-2, with D hard to call. Germline V gene lookup returns CDR1 LGHDT and CDR2 YNNKEL (reference sequence). This CDR3 comprises 14 residues. V was shortened by 5 bases and J by 0 bases, with 10 bases between the two germline ends. Here the CDR3 reads CASSDDESNYGYTF. The CDR3 DNA follows: TGTGCCAGCAGCGACGACGAATCTAACTATGGCTACACCTTC.

The V and J genes are TRBV7-3 and TRBJ2-1; 14 bases line up with TRBD2. V trimming: 5 bases; J trimming: 9 bases; junction bases outside the gene matches: 3. The CDR3 covers 14 residues. Per the germline V gene, CDR1 is SGHTA and CDR2 is FQGTGA. The CDR3 DNA follows: TGTGCCAGCAGCCCCGGGACTAGCGGGAGTGAGCAGTTCTTC. This encodes CASSPGTSGSEQFF. The complete variable domain, with remaining parts taken from reference TRBV7-3 and TRBJ2-1, reads GAGVSQTPSNKVTEKGKYVELRCDPISGHTALYWYRQSLGQGPEFLIYFQGTGAADDSGLPNDRFFAVRPEGSVSTLKIQRTERGDSAVYLCASSPGTSGSEQFFGPGTRLTVL.

The chain is built from TRBV7-2 and TRBJ2-1, with 10 bases matching TRBD2. The V and J ends lost 4 bases and 9 bases, in that order; junction bases with no gene match: 9. This CDR3 spans 15 amino acids. Germline V lookup: CDR1 SGHTA, CDR2 FQGNSA. This CDR3 reads CASSYRTSGDSEQFF. The CDR3 DNA is TGTGCCAGCAGCTATCGGACTAGCGGAGACAGTGAGCAGTTCTTC.

V is TRBV27 and J is TRBJ1-1; no firm D call. This CDR3 comprises 13 residues. Germline-derived CDR1 and CDR2 are MNHEY and SMNVEV (reference sequence). Deletions cut 3 bases from V and 3 bases from J, with 8 bases between. In DNA, the CDR3 is TGTGCCAGCAGTTTGGGTCTGTACACTGAAGCTTTCTTT. Translating it yields CASSLGLYTEAFF.

The chain is built from TRBV7-2 and TRBJ2-3; no firm D call. The V gene's germline CDR1 is SGHTA and CDR2 FQGNSA. V lost 4 bases to trimming and J lost 2 bases, with 10 bases between them. This CDR3 is 14 amino acids long. The CDR3: CASSSTQLTDTQYF. The CDR3 coding sequence is TGTGCCAGCAGCTCGACGCAGCTCACAGATACGCAGTATTTT.

Details on this clonotype: A much more abundant neighbour one base away suggests this may be a read error. The chain links TRBV6-1 to TRBJ2-5; maybe TRBD1 (6 bases). V lost 5 bases and J 4 bases, leaving 11 bases between the germline ends. CDR3 size: 13 residues. Looked up from germline, CDR1 is MNHNS and CDR2 is SASEGT. CDR3 sequence reads: CASSRTVLETQYF. Here the CDR3 DNA reads TGTGCCAGCAGTCGGACAGTTCTAGAGACCCAGTACTTC.

This clonotype has only a few counts. The J gene is TRBJ2-1, the V gene TRBV7-6; D not resolved. CDR1 and CDR2 from the germline V gene are SGHVS and FNYEAQ. The CDR3 contains 13 residues. Deletions cut 2 bases from V and 5 bases from J, with 7 bases between. CDR3 region: CASSLYPNNEQFF. The CDR3 region has the DNA TGTGCCAGCAGCTTATACCCCAACAATGAGCAGTTCTTC.

CDR3 sequence: CASSRLAGTYNEQFF. The CDR3 DNA reads as TGTGCCAGCAGCCGACTAGCGGGAACCTACAATGAGCAGTTCTTC. The rearrangement links TRBV7-9 to TRBJ2-1, with 11 bases lining up with TRBD2. J gave up 2 bases and V 5 bases, and 2 bases lay outside the gene matches. The CDR3 sequence is 15 residues long. Germline assignment: CDR1 SEHNR and CDR2 FQNEAQ (reference sequence). Full variable domain (outside the CDR3, taken from reference TRBV7-9 and TRBJ2-1): DTGVSQNPRHKITKRGQNVTFRCDPISEHNRLYWYRQTLGQGPEFLTYFQNEAQLEKSRLLSDRFSAERPKGSFSTLEIQRTEQGDSAMYLCASSRLAGTYNEQFFGPGTRLTVL.

The V and J genes are TRBV15 and TRBJ2-3; D uncertain. Germline V gives CDR1 LNHNV, CDR2 YYDKDF (reference sequence). This CDR3 contains 14 residues. V was clipped by 5 bases and J by 5 bases, with 14 bases between them. The CDR3 is CATSFRTAEDTQYF. The CDR3 nucleotides are TGTGCCACCAGCTTTCGCACGGCGGAAGATACGCAGTATTTT.

This clonotype was seen a few times. The chain employs TRBV6-2 or TRBV6-3 and TRBJ1-2; maybe TRBD1 (5 bases). The CDR3 covers 13 residues. Trimming shortened V by 2 bases and J by 2 bases, and 6 bases separated the two germline ends. CDR1 MNHEY and CDR2 SVGEGT come from the germline V gene. DNA for the CDR3: TGTGCCAGCAGTTACGACAGCAACTATGGCTACACCTTC. Translated, it gives CASSYDSNYGYTF.

This clonotype showed up just a few times. One end of the junction varies from germline; a read error may be responsible. The J gene is TRBJ1-5, the V gene TRBV6-1; D remains ambiguous. Germline lookup yields CDR1 MNHNS and CDR2 SASEGT. There are 15 residues in the CDR3. CDR3 in DNA: TGCGCCAGCAGTCCAGGAGGCGGAAACAATCAGCCCCAGCATTTT. Translation: CASSPGGGNNQPQHF.

This clonotype was counted between two and nine times. The V call is TRBV27, the J call TRBJ2-1; weak D call: TRBD1 (5 bases). Germline lookup yields CDR1 MNHEY and CDR2 SMNVEV (reference sequence). Between the trimmed V and J ends, which lost 4 bases and 3 bases, there was a span of 19 bases. This CDR3 has 17 residues. In DNA form, the CDR3 reads TGTGCCAGCAGTTCCTACAGGCGTTTGGAGAACTACAATGAGCAGTTCTTC. Residues: CASSSYRRLENYNEQFF.

A few counts support this clonotype. This chain connects TRBV20-1 to TRBJ2-3, with unresolved D. Between the trimmed V and J ends, which lost 1 base and 1 base, there was a span of 6 bases. Germline assignment: CDR1 DFQATT and CDR2 SNEGSKA (reference sequence). The CDR3 covers 13 residues. The CDR3 DNA follows: TGCAGTGCTAGAGCCAGCGGCACAGATACGCAGTATTTT. Its translation is CSARASGTDTQYF.

The V call is TRBV29-1, the J call TRBJ1-2, with 7 bases aligning to TRBD1. This CDR3 is 12 amino acids long. Trimming cost V 6 bases and J 4 bases; bases outside gene matches: 5. Per the germline V gene, CDR1 is SQVTM and CDR2 is ANQGSEA. The CDR3 is CSVRQGGYGYTF. The CDR3 DNA sequence: TGCAGCGTAAGACAGGGAGGCTATGGCTACACCTTC.

V is TRBV27 and J is TRBJ2-7; D may be TRBD1 or TRBD2 (7 bases each). V lost 10 bases, J lost 5 bases, and 18 bases lay in between. The length of the CDR3 is 13 residues. Germline-derived CDR1 and CDR2 are MNHEY and SMNVEV (reference sequence). The CDR3: CATGSQGGDEQYF. CDR3 DNA sequence: TGTGCCACCGGAAGTCAGGGGGGGGACGAGCAGTACTTC.

This clonotype appeared a few times. The genes are TRBV6-1 and TRBJ1-1; D gene ambiguous. Germline loops: CDR1 MNHNS, CDR2 SASEGT. The germline V and J ends were trimmed by 2 bases and 8 bases, with 9 bases remaining between them. CDR3 size: 12 residues. The CDR3 DNA follows: TGTGCCAGCAGTGAAAAGGTAGGGGAAGCTTTCTTT. Translating it yields CASSEKVGEAFF.

The genes are TRBV10-3 and TRBJ2-1, with unresolved D. The CDR3 extends over 13 amino acids. With 3 bases removed from V and 11 bases from J, the gap between germline ends came to 14 bases. CDR1 is ENHRY and CDR2 is SYGVKD in the germline V gene. This CDR3 reads CAISEQKATQQFF. The CDR3 DNA is TGTGCCATCAGTGAACAGAAGGCGACTCAGCAGTTCTTC.

This clonotype was detected ten times or more. This rearrangement joins TRBV28 to TRBJ1-1; D is ambiguous. Trimming cost V 8 bases and J 1 base, with 5 bases left between them. Per germline, CDR1 MDHEN and CDR2 SYDVKM. The CDR3 runs 11 residues. The CDR3 loop reads CASYSNTEAFF. The CDR3 DNA reads TGTGCCAGCTATTCGAACACTGAAGCTTTCTTT.

This clonotype has a handful of counts. The chain joins TRBV20-1 to TRBJ2-7; D may be TRBD2 (5 bases). Germline V gene lookup returns CDR1 DFQATT and CDR2 SNEGSKA (reference sequence). The CDR3 is 13 amino acids. The ends were cut back, 3 bases at V and 7 bases at J, with 16 bases in the middle. CDR3 sequence reads: CSASRPSSGEQYF. The CDR3 nucleotides read TGCAGTGCTAGCCGGCCCTCCTCGGGGGAGCAGTACTTC.

The gene calls are TRBV20-1 and TRBJ1-1; D might be TRBD1 (6 bases). The V end lost 1 base, the J end lost 7 bases, and 13 bases lay between the germline ends. The CDR3 is made up of 13 amino acids. Germline V lookup: CDR1 DFQATT, CDR2 SNEGSKA (reference sequence). The CDR3 spells CSARVAGAGEAFF. CDR3 nucleotide sequence: TGCAGTGCTAGAGTAGCAGGGGCTGGTGAAGCTTTCTTT.

The rearrangement joins TRBV6-1 to TRBJ1-1; TRBD1 matches at 8 bases. This CDR3 contains 11 residues. Looked up from germline, CDR1 is MNHNS and CDR2 is SASEGT. The V segment lost 6 bases and the J segment 6 bases; nucleotides outside the gene matches: 0. CDR3 DNA: TGTGCCAGCAGGACAGGGGCTGAAGCTTTCTTT. It encodes CASRTGAEAFF.